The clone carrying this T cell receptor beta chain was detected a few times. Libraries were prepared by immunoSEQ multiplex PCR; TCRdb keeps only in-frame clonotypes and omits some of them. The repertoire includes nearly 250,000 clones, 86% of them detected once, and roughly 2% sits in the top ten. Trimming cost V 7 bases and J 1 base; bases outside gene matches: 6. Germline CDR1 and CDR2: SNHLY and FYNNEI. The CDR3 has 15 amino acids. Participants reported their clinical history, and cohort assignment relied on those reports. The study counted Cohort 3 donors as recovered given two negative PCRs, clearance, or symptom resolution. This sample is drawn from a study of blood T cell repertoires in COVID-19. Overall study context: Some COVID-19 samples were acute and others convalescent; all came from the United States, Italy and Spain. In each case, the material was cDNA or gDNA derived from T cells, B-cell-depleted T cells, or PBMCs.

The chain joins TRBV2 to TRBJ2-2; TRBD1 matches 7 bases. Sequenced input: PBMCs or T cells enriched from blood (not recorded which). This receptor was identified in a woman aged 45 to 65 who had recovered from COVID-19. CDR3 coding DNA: TGTGCCAGCACCAGGGGGTTAGGGAACACCGGGGAGCTGTTTTTT. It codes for CASTRGLGNTGELFF.